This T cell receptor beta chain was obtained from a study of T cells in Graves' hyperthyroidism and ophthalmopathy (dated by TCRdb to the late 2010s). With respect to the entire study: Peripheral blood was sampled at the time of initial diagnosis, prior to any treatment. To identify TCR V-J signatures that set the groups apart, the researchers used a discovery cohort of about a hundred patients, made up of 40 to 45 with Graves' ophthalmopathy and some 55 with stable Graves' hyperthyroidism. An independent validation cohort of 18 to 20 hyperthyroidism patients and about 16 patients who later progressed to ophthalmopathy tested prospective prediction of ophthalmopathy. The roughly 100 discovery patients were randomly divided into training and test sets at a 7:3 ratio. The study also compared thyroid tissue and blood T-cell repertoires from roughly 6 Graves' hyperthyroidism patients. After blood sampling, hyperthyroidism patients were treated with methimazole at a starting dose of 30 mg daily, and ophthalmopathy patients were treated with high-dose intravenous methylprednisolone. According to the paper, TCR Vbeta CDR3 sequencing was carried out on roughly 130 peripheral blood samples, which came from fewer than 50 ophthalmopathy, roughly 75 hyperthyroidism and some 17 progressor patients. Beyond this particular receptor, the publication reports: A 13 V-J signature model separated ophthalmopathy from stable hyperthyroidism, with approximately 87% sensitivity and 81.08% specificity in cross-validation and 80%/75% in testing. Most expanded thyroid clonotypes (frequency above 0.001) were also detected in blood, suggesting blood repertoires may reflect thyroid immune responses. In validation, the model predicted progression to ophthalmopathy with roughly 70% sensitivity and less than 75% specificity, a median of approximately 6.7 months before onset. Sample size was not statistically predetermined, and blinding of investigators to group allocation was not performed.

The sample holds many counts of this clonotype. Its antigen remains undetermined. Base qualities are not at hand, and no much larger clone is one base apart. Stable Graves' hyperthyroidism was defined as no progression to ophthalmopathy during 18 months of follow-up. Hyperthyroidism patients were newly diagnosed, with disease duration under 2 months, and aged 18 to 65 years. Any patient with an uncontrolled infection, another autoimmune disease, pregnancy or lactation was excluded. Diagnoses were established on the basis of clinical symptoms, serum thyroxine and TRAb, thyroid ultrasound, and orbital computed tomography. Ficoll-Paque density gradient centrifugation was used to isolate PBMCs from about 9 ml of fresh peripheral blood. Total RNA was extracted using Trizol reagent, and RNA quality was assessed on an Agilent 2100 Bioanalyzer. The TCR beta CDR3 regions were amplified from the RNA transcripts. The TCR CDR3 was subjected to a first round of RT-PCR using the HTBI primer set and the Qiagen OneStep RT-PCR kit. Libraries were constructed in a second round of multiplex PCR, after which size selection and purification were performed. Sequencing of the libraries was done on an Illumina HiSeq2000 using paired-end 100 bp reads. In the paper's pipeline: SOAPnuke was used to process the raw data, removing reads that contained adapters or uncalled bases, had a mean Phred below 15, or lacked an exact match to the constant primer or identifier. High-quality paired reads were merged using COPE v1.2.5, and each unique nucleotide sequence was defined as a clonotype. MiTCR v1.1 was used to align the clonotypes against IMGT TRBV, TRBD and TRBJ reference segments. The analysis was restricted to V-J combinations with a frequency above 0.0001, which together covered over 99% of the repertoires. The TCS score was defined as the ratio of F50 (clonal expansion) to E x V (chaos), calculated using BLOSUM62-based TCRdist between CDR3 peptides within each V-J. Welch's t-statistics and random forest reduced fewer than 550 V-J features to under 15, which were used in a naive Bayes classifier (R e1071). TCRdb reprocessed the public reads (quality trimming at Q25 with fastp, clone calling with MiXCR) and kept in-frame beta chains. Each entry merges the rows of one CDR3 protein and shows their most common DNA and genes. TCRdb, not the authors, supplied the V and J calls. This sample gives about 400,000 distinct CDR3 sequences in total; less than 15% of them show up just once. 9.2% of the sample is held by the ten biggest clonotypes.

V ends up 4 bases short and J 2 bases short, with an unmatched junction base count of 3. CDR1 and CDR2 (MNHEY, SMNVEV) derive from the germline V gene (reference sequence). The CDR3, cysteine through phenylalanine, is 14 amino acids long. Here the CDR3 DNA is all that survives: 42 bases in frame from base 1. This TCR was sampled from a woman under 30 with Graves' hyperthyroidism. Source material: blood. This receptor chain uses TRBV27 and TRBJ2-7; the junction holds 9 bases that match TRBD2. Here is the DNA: TGTGCCAGCAGTTGGGGCGGGAGGGCCTACGAGCAGTACTTC. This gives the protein CASSWGGRAYEQYF.